Reported below is one T cell receptor beta chain. The entry originates in a study of shared clonotypes between healthy human individuals. Overall study: Per donor, three plates held CD4 naive cells, three held CD4 memory, two held CD8 naive and one held CD8 memory.

TCRdb's table, derived via immunoSEQ multiplex PCR, lists solely in-frame clones and lacks some. Of around 180,000 clones in the sample, 90% to 95% were seen once. V lost 5 bases, J lost 5 bases, and 22 bases lay in between. Germline loops: CDR1 SGHVS, CDR2 FQNEAQ. The CDR3 covers 18 residues. Material for sequencing was naive CD4+ T cells sorted from blood. As for subset: CD45RA+ positively selected. The rearrangement links TRBV7-8 to TRBJ2-6; D ambiguous. This TCR was sampled from a young woman in good health. The CDR3 protein is CASSGKRYPQSRANVLTF. DNA for the CDR3: TGTGCCAGCAGCGGTAAGCGTTACCCACAAAGTCGGGCCAACGTCCTGACTTTC.